This T cell receptor beta chain comes out of a study of blood T cell repertoires in COVID-19. In the study overall: Sites across the United States, Italy and Spain contributed samples from acute and convalescent COVID-19. Sample material is recorded as cDNA or gDNA derived from T cells, B-cell-depleted T cells, or PBMCs.

Per the study methods: Amplification with reference gene primers provided the estimates of nucleated cell counts. Here immunoSEQ multiplex PCR was the method, and the copy in TCRdb shows in-frame clones only, minus some. V and J calls and clone size are copied from that table; D and trimming were computed from the DNA. The repertoire consists of 210,000 or so clones, with 65% to 85% occurring once and the leading ten covering 2.5% to 3%. CDR3 length: 16 residues. This chain uses TRBV21-1 with TRBJ2-7; the D call in the table, TRBD2, was not verified against the DNA. TRBV21-1 is termed a pseudogene. The source of this sequence is a man aged 45 to 65 with active or convalescent COVID-19. Sequenced sample: peripheral blood. The CDR3, as DNA: TGTGCCAGCAGCAAATTTGAGGGAGGCACCACCTACGAGCAGTACTTC. Translation gives CASSKFEGGTTYEQYF.